The subject of this entry is one TCR beta chain. Antigen unknown. The sample is drawn from a study of shared clonotypes between healthy human individuals. At the level of the study: Plates per donor: three CD4 naive, three CD4 memory, two CD8 naive, one CD8 memory. Study conclusions and caveats: As a rule, naive subsets had a larger estimated richness than memory subsets. Among non-shared clonotypes, generation probabilities were lower than among those shared by all four donors.

The CDR3 is 17 amino acids. Germline V gives CDR1 SGHKS, CDR2 YYEKEE (reference sequence). Trimming at V came to 1 base and at J to 5 bases, leaving 14 bases not matched to a gene. Partitioning of CD4+ cells yielded a CD45RA+ naive subset and a CD45RA-negative memory subset. Sequencing used immunoSEQ multiplex PCR; TCRdb keeps in-frame clones, though not all of them. The sample has about 1.5 million clones, 95% to 99% seen once. Sequenced material: naive CD4+ T cells sorted from blood. Specified subset: CD45RA+ positively selected. This receptor was taken from a man aged 25 to 45 in good health. J is TRBJ2-5 and V is TRBV5-5; 7 bases match TRBD1. DNA for the CDR3: TGTGCCAGCAGCTTGAGGGGGCTGGGGACCATTGGGGAGACCCAGTACTTC. Protein sequence: CASSLRGLGTIGETQYF.